These T cell receptor beta chains were read from a single sample in a study of cytomegalovirus exposure and HLA in healthy donors. The protocol was immunoSEQ multiplex PCR, while the TCRdb copy is restricted to in-frame clones and leaves out a portion. The sample records about 95,000 clones, 78% being singletons. The material sequenced was PBMCs. Every receptor here comes from a woman in her thirties or forties in good health and CMV-seropositive. Both conserved end residues are part of each CDR3. A D gene is named only where the DNA matches it firmly. Size tells how often a clone was seen (once, few, many) or the class of an expanded clone, and some rows leave it out.

d_gene	v_gene	abundance	len	j_gene	CDR3aa	CDR3nt
TRBD2	TRBV4-2	NA	19	TRBJ2-1	CASSHRLAGGDYSYNEQFF	TGTGCCAGCAGCCACCGACTAGCGGGAGGCGACTACTCCTACAATGAGCAGTTCTTC
TRBD2	TRBV7-9	NA	13	TRBJ2-7	CASSSAGGGEQYF	TGTGCCAGCAGCAGCGCTGGGGGGGGCGAGCAGTACTTC
TRBD1	TRBV28	NA	14	TRBJ1-3	CASSSGDRRNTIYF	TGTGCCAGCAGTTCGGGGGACAGAAGAAACACCATATATTTT
TRBD2	TRBV10-1	NA	19	TRBJ2-1	CASSDQGLAGGGRNNEQFF	TGCGCCAGCAGTGACCAGGGACTAGCGGGGGGAGGCCGGAACAATGAGCAGTTCTTC
TRBD2	TRBV5-4	NA	20	TRBJ2-2	CASSGPGLDRTRANTGELFF	TGTGCCAGCAGCGGCCCGGGACTAGATAGGACCCGCGCGAACACCGGGGAGCTGTTTTTT
NA	TRBV6-1	once	14	TRBJ2-6	CAGGLGSGANVLTF	TGTGCCGGAGGACTGGGCTCTGGGGCCAACGTCCTGACTTTC
NA	TRBV9	few	13	TRBJ1-2	CASSVTENYGYTF	TGTGCCAGCAGCGTAACAGAAAACTATGGCTACACCTTC
NA	TRBV7-2	NA	14	TRBJ1-1	CASSLAGGSTEAFF	TGTGCCAGCAGCTTAGCAGGGGGAAGCACTGAAGCTTTCTTT
TRBD1	TRBV6-5	NA	15	TRBJ1-2	CASSYLGTGNYGYTF	TGTGCCAGCAGTTACCTTGGGACAGGGAACTATGGCTACACCTTC
TRBD2	TRBV18	NA	17	TRBJ2-1	CASSPKGLAGGFDEQFF	TGTGCCAGCTCACCAAAGGGACTAGCGGGAGGTTTCGATGAGCAGTTCTTC
TRBD2	TRBV2	once	15	TRBJ2-6	CASREGGSGANVLTF	TGTGCCAGCCGGGAGGGCGGCTCTGGGGCCAACGTCCTGACTTTC
NA	TRBV5-1	NA	13	TRBJ2-7	CASQGLISYEQYF	TGCGCCAGCCAGGGGCTCATCTCCTACGAGCAGTACTTC
NA	TRBV30	NA	16	TRBJ1-1	CAWSVSLGRANTEAFF	TGTGCCTGGAGTGTAAGTTTGGGCAGGGCGAACACTGAAGCTTTCTTT
NA	TRBV18	NA	14	TRBJ2-7	CASSPEGLAHEQYF	TGTGCCAGCTCACCAGAAGGCCTAGCTCACGAGCAGTACTTC
NA	TRBV29-1	NA	15	TRBJ2-6	CSVEEGGSGANVLTF	TGCAGCGTTGAAGAAGGGGGCTCTGGGGCCAACGTCCTGACTTTC
NA	TRBV2	NA	14	TRBJ2-2	CASSLFSRPGELFF	TGTGCCAGCAGTCTCTTCTCGCGCCCCGGGGAGCTGTTTTTT
TRBD2	TRBV7-9	NA	15	TRBJ2-1	CASSLGLAGVYEQFF	TGTGCCAGCAGCCTAGGACTAGCGGGAGTGTATGAGCAGTTCTTC
NA	TRBV28	NA	13	TRBJ2-7	CASSSPLAYEQYF	TGTGCCAGCAGTTCCCCCCTAGCCTACGAGCAGTACTTC
TRBD2	TRBV18	NA	16	TRBJ2-3	CASSPTSGSRTDTQYF	TGTGCCAGCTCACCAACTAGCGGGAGCCGCACAGATACGCAGTATTTT
NA	TRBV4-1	NA	18	TRBJ2-1	CASSQDLGVFELADEQFF	TGCGCCAGCAGCCAAGATTTAGGGGTATTTGAGTTGGCCGATGAGCAGTTCTTC